Below, 20 T cell receptor beta chains from the same sample are listed, as sequenced in a study of T-cell reconstitution after alpha-beta-depleted transplantation in children. A library of TCRbeta sequences, prepared with unique molecular identifiers, was generated. TCRdb re-derived calls from the PCR reads in MiXCR, one entry per CDR3 protein. The sample lists 350,000 to 400,000 distinct CDR3 sequences, roughly 20% occurring once. The source was PBMCs from the stem cell graft donor, collected from the stem cell graft. These receptor sequences come from a human donor who donated a stem cell graft to a child with acute myeloid leukemia.

This clonotype was recorded many times. This chain uses TRBV20-1 with TRBJ2-3; the D gene could be TRBD1 or TRBD2 (5 bases each). The CDR3 covers 14 residues. The V gene's germline CDR1 is DFQATT and CDR2 SNEGSKA (reference sequence). The ends were cut back, 8 bases at V and 1 base at J, with 16 bases in the middle. The CDR3 bases are TGCAGTACCCTAGGGGAGATTGGCACAGATACGCAGTATTTT. It yields the protein CSTLGEIGTDTQYF.

The chain has TRBV12-3 or TRBV12-4 and TRBJ2-5; 7 bases align to TRBD2. J lost 5 bases, V lost 4 bases, and 10 bases had no gene match. This CDR3 region has 15 residues. The CDR3 reads CASSSSGLGRETQYF. The CDR3 coding sequence is TGTGCCAGCAGTTCCTCCGGACTAGGCCGGGAGACCCAGTACTTC.

This clonotype was seen ten or more times. The genes are TRBV29-1 and TRBJ2-7; 14 nucleotides align to TRBD2. After removal of 6 bases from V and 7 bases from J, the junction contained 8 bases not matched to a gene. Germline V lookup: CDR1 SQVTM, CDR2 ANQGSEA. The CDR3 runs 14 residues. The CDR3 bases are TGCAGCGTACGACTAGCGGGAGGGCTCTGGGAGCAGTACTTC. It yields the protein CSVRLAGGLWEQYF.

The rearrangement uses TRBV18 and TRBJ2-2; D perhaps matches TRBD1 (6 bases). This CDR3 region has 14 residues. Germline V gene lookup returns CDR1 KGHSH and CDR2 LQKENI. V lost 2 bases and J 8 bases, leaving 12 bases between the germline ends. The CDR3 region has the DNA TGTGCCAGCTCACCAACCGACAGGCCGGGGGAGCTGTTTTTT. It yields the protein CASSPTDRPGELFF. Supplemented by reference TRBV18 and TRBJ2-2, the full variable domain reads NAGVMQNPRHLVRRRGQEARLRCSPMKGHSHVYWYRQLPEEGLKFMVYLQKENIIDESGMPKERFSAEFPKEGPSILRIQQVVRGDSAAYFCASSPTDRPGELFFGEGSRLTVL.

The chain joins TRBV4-1 to TRBJ2-4; 8 positions match TRBD2. Per germline, CDR1 MGHRA and CDR2 YSYEKL. The CDR3 contains 16 residues. Trimming at V came to 3 bases and at J to 0 bases, leaving 4 bases not matched to a gene. The CDR3 reads CASSQVAGLAKNIQYF. CDR3 DNA sequence: TGCGCCAGCAGCCAGGTAGCGGGGTTAGCCAAAAACATTCAGTACTTC.

This clonotype appeared many times. The rearrangement uses TRBV15 and TRBJ2-2; D ambiguous. Germline V gives CDR1 LNHNV, CDR2 YYDKDF (reference sequence). CDR3 size: 16 residues. V was cut by 1 base and J by 4 bases, with 13 bases left in between. DNA of the CDR3: TGTGCCACCAGCAGAGGAGGCCAGTGGGGCACCGGGGAGCTGTTTTTT. Translation gives CATSRGGQWGTGELFF.

V gene TRBV20-1 combines with J gene TRBJ2-2, with a possible D match to TRBD1 (6 bases). This CDR3 has 14 amino acids. Trimming left V 1 base short and J 7 bases short, with 13 bases between. Germline-derived CDR1 and CDR2 are DFQATT and SNEGSKA (reference sequence). CDR3 nucleotide sequence: TGCAGTGCTAGAGGGGCAGGGGCGGACGGGGAGCTGTTTTTT. Its translation: CSARGAGADGELFF.

The chain has TRBV4-2 and TRBJ1-1, with a possible D match to TRBD1 (5 bases). The V end was cut by 3 bases, the J end by 7 bases, with 12 bases between. The CDR3 contains 13 residues. Germline lookup yields CDR1 LGHNA and CDR2 YNFKEQ. The CDR3 is CASSQAWGDEAFF. As DNA, the CDR3 is TGTGCCAGCAGCCAGGCATGGGGGGATGAAGCTTTCTTT.

This clonotype has at least ten counts. The rearrangement links TRBV7-6 to TRBJ2-5; a possible D gene is TRBD2 (6 bases). The CDR3 contains 15 residues. CDR1 and CDR2 from the germline V gene are SGHVS and FNYEAQ. Trimming took off 6 bases at V and 5 bases at J, with 19 bases between the two ends. CDR3 region: CASSLTRGVTETQYF. CDR3 DNA: TGTGCCAGCAGTTTGACTAGGGGAGTTACCGAGACCCAGTACTTC.

V and J are TRBV20-1 and TRBJ2-7; the match to TRBD2 covers 7 bases. V was pared by 1 base and J by 1 base, with 4 bases of the junction left unmatched. Germline V CDR1 and CDR2: DFQATT, SNEGSKA (reference sequence). The CDR3 has 14 residues. The CDR3, as DNA: TGCAGTGCTAGAGGTGTTAGCGGGTCCTACGAGCAGTACTTC. Protein sequence: CSARGVSGSYEQYF.

This clonotype has a handful of counts. The chain combines TRBV20-1 with TRBJ2-1; 8 nucleotides align to TRBD2. CDR3 length equals 17 residues. V shed 1 base and J 8 bases; nucleotides not matched to a gene: 16. Germline CDR1 and CDR2: DFQATT and SNEGSKA (reference sequence). CDR3 residues: CSARASGGPVIRDEQFF. The DNA of the CDR3 is TGCAGTGCTAGAGCCTCGGGAGGGCCGGTGATTCGAGATGAGCAGTTCTTC.

This clonotype was picked up a small number of times. The chain has TRBV15 and TRBJ2-1, with D perhaps matching TRBD1 (6 bases). Germline values: CDR1 LNHNV, CDR2 YYDKDF (reference sequence). The CDR3 extends over 14 amino acids. The V and J ends lost 0 bases and 10 bases respectively, with 13 bases between them. In nucleotides, the CDR3 is TGTGCCACCAGCAGAGACCGGCCGGGACACGAGCAGTTCTTC. As protein: CATSRDRPGHEQFF.

This clonotype came up a few times. The chain joins TRBV20-1 to TRBJ2-1, with a possible D match to TRBD2 (6 bases). Germline lookup yields CDR1 DFQATT and CDR2 SNEGSKA (reference sequence). This CDR3 region has 15 residues. Trimming removed 2 bases at V and 7 bases at J, with 18 bases between. CDR3 bases: TGCAGTGCTAGAAATCGTCGGGAACGGGGGAATGAGCAGTTCTTC. Its translation: CSARNRRERGNEQFF.

This clonotype was seen a few times. The V and J genes are TRBV24-1 and TRBJ2-5; 10 bases map to TRBD2. Germline V gene data show CDR1 as KGHDR and CDR2 as SFDVKD. The V segment lost 1 base and the J segment 2 bases; nucleotides outside the gene matches: 9. This CDR3 spans 18 amino acids. The chain's CDR3 is CATSDLQASGGQQETQYF. CDR3 bases: TGTGCCACCAGTGATTTACAGGCTAGCGGGGGCCAACAAGAGACCCAGTACTTC.

The chain carries TRBV6-4 and TRBJ2-1, with 12 bases fitting TRBD1. V shed 2 bases and J 8 bases; nucleotides not matched to a gene: 1. The germline gives CDR1 MRHNA, CDR2 SNTAGT. CDR3 length: 14 amino acids. In DNA, the CDR3 is TGTGCCAGCAGTGACGGGACAGGGGGCGATGAGCAGTTCTTC. Residues: CASSDGTGGDEQFF.

This clonotype has just a few counts. The chain recombines TRBV20-1 with TRBJ2-1, with 10 nucleotides matching TRBD2. This CDR3 is built from 14 residues. CDR1 DFQATT and CDR2 SNEGSKA come from the germline V gene (reference sequence). The V and J ends lost 3 bases and 9 bases, in that order; junction bases with no gene match: 8. The CDR3 region has the DNA TGCAGTGCTAGCCCTAGCGGGAGAATAGTTGAGCAGTTCTTC. Protein product: CSASPSGRIVEQFF.

This clonotype has only a few counts. The genes are TRBV9 and TRBJ2-7; D gene uncertain. Germline V gene lookup returns CDR1 SGDLS and CDR2 YYNGEE. This CDR3 contains 10 residues. The V and J ends lost 2 bases and 6 bases respectively, with 3 bases between them. DNA for the CDR3: TGTGCCAGCAGCGTCTGCGAGCAGTACTTC. The encoded protein is CASSVCEQYF.

As for this clonotype: Its ends do not fully match the called genes, so a read error is possible. In DNA form, the CDR3 reads TGTACCAGCAGCCCGGGACGGACCTCCTACAATGAGCAGTTCTTC. Translation gives CTSSPGRTSYNEQFF. The rearrangement links TRBV6-1 to TRBJ2-1; D may be TRBD1 or TRBD2 (5 bases each). The CDR3 runs to 15 residues. CDR1 and CDR2 from the germline V gene are MNHNS and SASEGT.

This clonotype showed up just once. J is TRBJ2-7 and V is TRBV6-5; D remains unclear. The CDR3 is made up of 16 amino acids. CDR1 MNHEY and CDR2 SVGAGI come from the germline V gene. V was pared by 0 bases and J by 5 bases, with 17 bases between. Here the CDR3 DNA reads TGTGCCAGCAGTTACTCCGTGGGGAAAATGGGAAACGAGCAGTACTTC. Translated, it gives CASSYSVGKMGNEQYF.

In this sample, this clonotype turned up many times. This chain uses TRBV6-1 with TRBJ1-1; D is unresolved. CDR1 is MNHNS, CDR2 SASEGT, per germline. Trimming took 5 bases from V and 0 from J, leaving 10 bases between them. This CDR3 spans 14 amino acids. CDR3: CASSPYNMNTEAFF. The CDR3 DNA sequence: TGTGCCAGCAGTCCCTACAACATGAACACTGAAGCTTTCTTT.